This TCR beta chain was sequenced during a study of blood T cell repertoires in COVID-19. Across the whole study: PBMCs, B-cell-depleted T cells, or T cells provided the cDNA or gDNA that made up the material.

Germline CDR1 reads SGHRS; CDR2 reads YFSETQ. The CDR3 sequence is 16 residues long. Trimming removed 4 bases from V and 2 bases from J; junction bases left unmatched: 8. In the original processing: Cell counts per sample came from amplifying reference gene primers. Using immunoSEQ multiplex PCR, the repertoire was profiled, and TCRdb retains in-frame clones only, with some absent. D and trimming were read from the DNA, whereas the V and J calls and clone size are those reported in that table. Of approximately 290,000 clones detected, approximately 85% appear once; the ten largest clones hold 3.5% to 4.5%. This clone occurred once. Study members were between roughly 18 and 89 years old and lived in 25 or so US regions.

Sequencing was carried out using PBMCs or T cells enriched from blood (not recorded which). V gene TRBV5-1 combines with J gene TRBJ2-7, with 11 bases fitting TRBD1. This TCR derives from a woman between 25 and 40 years old who had recovered from COVID-19. The CDR3 bases are TGCGCCAGCAGCCTGCTCCCGGACAGGGGGCCCTACGAGCAGTACTTC. This gives the protein CASSLLPDRGPYEQYF.